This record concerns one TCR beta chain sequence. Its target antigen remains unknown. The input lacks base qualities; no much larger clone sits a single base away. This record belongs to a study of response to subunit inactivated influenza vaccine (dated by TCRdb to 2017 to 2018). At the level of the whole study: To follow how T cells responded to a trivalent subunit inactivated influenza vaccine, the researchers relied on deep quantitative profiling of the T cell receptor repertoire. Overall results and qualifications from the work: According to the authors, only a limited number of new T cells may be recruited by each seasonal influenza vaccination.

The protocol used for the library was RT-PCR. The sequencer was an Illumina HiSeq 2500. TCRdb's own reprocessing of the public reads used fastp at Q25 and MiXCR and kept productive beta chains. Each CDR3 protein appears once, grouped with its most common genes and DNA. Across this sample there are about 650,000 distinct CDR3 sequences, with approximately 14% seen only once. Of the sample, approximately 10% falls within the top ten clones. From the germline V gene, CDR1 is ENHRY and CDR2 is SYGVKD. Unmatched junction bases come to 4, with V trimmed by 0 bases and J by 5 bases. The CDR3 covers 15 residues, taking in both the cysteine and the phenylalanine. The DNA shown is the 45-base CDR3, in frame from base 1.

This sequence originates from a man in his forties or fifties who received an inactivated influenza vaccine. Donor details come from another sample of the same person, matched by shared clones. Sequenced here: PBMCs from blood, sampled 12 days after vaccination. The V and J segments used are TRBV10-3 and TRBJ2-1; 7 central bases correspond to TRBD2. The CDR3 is CAISESRDYNNEQFF. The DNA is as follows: TGTGCCATCAGTGAGTCAAGGGACTATAACAATGAGCAGTTCTTC.